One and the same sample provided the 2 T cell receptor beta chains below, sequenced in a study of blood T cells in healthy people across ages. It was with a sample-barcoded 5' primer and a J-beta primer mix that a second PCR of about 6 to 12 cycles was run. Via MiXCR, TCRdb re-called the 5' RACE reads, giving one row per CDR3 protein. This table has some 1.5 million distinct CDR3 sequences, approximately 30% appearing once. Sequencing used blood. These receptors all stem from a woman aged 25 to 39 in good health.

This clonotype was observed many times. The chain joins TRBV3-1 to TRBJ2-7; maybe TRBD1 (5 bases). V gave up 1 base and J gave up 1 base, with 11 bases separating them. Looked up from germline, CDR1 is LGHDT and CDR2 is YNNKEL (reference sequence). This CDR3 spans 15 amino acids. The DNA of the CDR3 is TGTGCCAGCAGCCAAGTAGACAGAGAGTCCTACGAGCAGTACTTC. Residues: CASSQVDRESYEQYF.

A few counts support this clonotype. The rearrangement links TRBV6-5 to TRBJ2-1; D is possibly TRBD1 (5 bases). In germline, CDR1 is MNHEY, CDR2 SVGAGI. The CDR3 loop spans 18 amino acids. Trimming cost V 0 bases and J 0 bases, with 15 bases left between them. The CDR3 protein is CASSYSLLRASSYNEQFF. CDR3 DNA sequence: TGTGCCAGCAGTTACTCGTTACTCAGGGCTAGCTCCTACAATGAGCAGTTCTTC.